Shown below are 26 T cell receptor beta chains from a single sample sequenced in a study of shared clonotypes between healthy human individuals. Method: immunoSEQ multiplex PCR; TCRdb's copy keeps in-frame clones and lacks some. The repertoire holds some 1,100,000 clones, with around 78% as singletons. The specimen sequenced was memory CD4+ T cells from PBMCs. Subset reported: CD45RA-negative fraction. The source is a young man in good health. Some clones in this sample may be carry-over from other donors' samples.

V and J are TRBV5-8 and TRBJ2-1, with D possibly being TRBD1 or TRBD2 (5 bases each). The CDR3 sequence is 14 residues long. The V gene lost 4 bases and the J gene lost 3 bases, with 11 bases spanning the gap. Per germline, CDR1 SGHTS and CDR2 YDEGEE. CDR3 sequence reads: CASSRDGYYNEQFF. The CDR3 DNA follows: TGTGCCAGCAGCCGGGACGGCTACTACAATGAGCAGTTCTTC.

This clone was counted once. The chain employs TRBV25-1 and TRBJ1-4; no clear D gene. CDR1 and CDR2 from the germline V gene are MGHDK and SYGVNS. The V end lost 7 bases, the J end lost 5 bases, and 8 bases lay between the germline ends. The CDR3 runs to 12 residues. CDR3 in DNA: TGTGCCAGCACACGTGGGAATGAAAAACTGTTTTTT. This codes for CASTRGNEKLFF.

CDR3 in DNA: TGTGCCAGCAGTAGGGGGTCCTACGAAAAACTGTTTTTT. Its translation: CASSRGSYEKLFF. The chain couples TRBV6-5 to TRBJ1-4; D is perhaps TRBD1 (6 bases). This CDR3 is built from 13 residues. Germline CDR1 is MNHEY and CDR2 is SVGAGI. V dropped 5 bases and J dropped 8 bases, with 12 bases sitting between them.

This clone was counted once. V usage is TRBV5-1 and J usage is TRBJ1-1; D is possibly TRBD1 (6 bases). This CDR3 has 17 residues. V gave up 4 bases and J gave up 0 bases, with 19 bases separating them. Per germline, CDR1 SGHRS and CDR2 YFSETQ. In DNA form, the CDR3 reads TGCGCCAGCAGCCCCCATTTCGGGGGGGGCTTGAACACTGAAGCTTTCTTT. Encoded protein: CASSPHFGGGLNTEAFF.

The J gene is TRBJ1-1, the V gene TRBV25-1; TRBD1 matches 7 bases. The CDR3 is 15 amino acids. Germline trimming cut 6 bases from V and 1 base from J; bases unmatched to any gene: 8. The germline V gene encodes CDR1 MGHDK and CDR2 SYGVNS. The CDR3 nucleotides read TGTGCCAGCAGCCTCTGGACAGGAAAGAACACTGAAGCTTTCTTT. Its protein is CASSLWTGKNTEAFF.

The chain carries TRBV2 and TRBJ2-2, with 9 bases aligning to TRBD1. Germline values: CDR1 SNHLY, CDR2 FYNNEI. V shed 6 bases and J 0 bases; nucleotides not matched to a gene: 8. This CDR3 is built from 17 residues. The CDR3 protein is CASSRADRGSNTGELFF. The CDR3 region has the DNA TGTGCCAGCAGCCGTGCTGACAGGGGGTCGAACACCGGGGAGCTGTTTTTT. The variable domain in full, completed from reference TRBV2 and TRBJ2-2, reads EPEVTQTPSHQVTQMGQEVILRCVPISNHLYFYWYRQILGQKVEFLVSFYNNEISEKSEIFDDQFSVERPDGSNFTLKIRSTKLEDSAMYFCASSRADRGSNTGELFFGEGSRLTVL.

This clone was detected once. This chain uses TRBV20-1 with TRBJ2-7, with D possibly being TRBD2 (5 bases). V lost 6 bases and J lost 2, with 8 bases in between. Per germline, CDR1 DFQATT and CDR2 SNEGSKA (reference sequence). This CDR3 has 11 residues. CDR3 nucleotide sequence: TGCAGTGCACGGAGGCCCTACGAGCAGTACTTC. It is translated as CSARRPYEQYF.

The sample holds a few counts of this clone. The V and J genes are TRBV7-7 and TRBJ2-5; D gene uncertain. Germline-derived CDR1 and CDR2 are SSHAT and FNYEAQ (reference sequence). V lost 1 base and J lost 4, with 7 bases in between. This CDR3 has 13 residues. The CDR3, as DNA: TGTGCCAGCAGCTTAGATCCGGGAGAGACCCAGTACTTC. This sequence encodes CASSLDPGETQYF.

The V call is TRBV11-2, the J call TRBJ1-4; 10 positions match TRBD1. Germline assignment: CDR1 SGHAT and CDR2 FQNNGV. V lost 3 bases to trimming and J lost 3 bases; unmatched junction nucleotides: 1. The CDR3 runs 15 residues. The CDR3 bases are TGTGCCAGCAGCTTGACAGGGGGCCCTAATGAAAAACTGTTTTTT. Its translation: CASSLTGGPNEKLFF.

This clone was recorded once. The CDR3 nucleotides are TGCGCCAGCAGCTTTTATCGTGGTGTAGAGCAGTACTTC. This codes for CASSFYRGVEQYF. This sequence joins TRBV5-1 and TRBJ2-7; D gene uncertain. Germline V CDR1 and CDR2: SGHRS, YFSETQ. The V end was cut by 2 bases, the J end by 7 bases, with 13 bases between. The CDR3 extends over 13 amino acids.

This chain connects TRBV28 to TRBJ1-2, with 9 bases identical to TRBD1. The J segment lost 5 bases and the V segment lost 4 bases, leaving 17 bases of the junction unmatched. This CDR3 has 18 residues. Germline V CDR1 and CDR2: MDHEN, SYDVKM. For the CDR3, the DNA is TGTGCCAGCAGTTCCCTAAATCTAAGACAGGGGGAAGCGTATGGCTACACCTTC. Translating gives CASSSLNLRQGEAYGYTF.

This chain joins TRBV19 and TRBJ2-1, with 10 bases matching TRBD2. The junction had 4 bases not matched to a gene; V was cut back by 5 bases and J by 0 bases. This CDR3 comprises 16 residues. CDR1 and CDR2 from the germline V gene are LNHDA and SQIVND (reference sequence). The CDR3 spells CASSRTSGSSYNEQFF. The CDR3 region has the DNA TGTGCCAGTAGTCGGACTAGCGGAAGCTCCTACAATGAGCAGTTCTTC.

V is TRBV5-1 and J is TRBJ2-5, with D unclear. From germline, CDR1 is SGHRS and CDR2 YFSETQ. The V end lost 0 bases, the J end lost 7 bases, and 7 bases lay between the germline ends. The CDR3 loop spans 12 amino acids. The CDR3 DNA is TGCGCCAGCAGCTTGGACAGAGGGACCCAGTACTTC. Protein: CASSLDRGTQYF.

The rearrangement uses TRBV19 and TRBJ2-4, with D possibly matching TRBD2 (6 bases). The CDR3 consists of 14 residues. Germline V lookup: CDR1 LNHDA, CDR2 SQIVND (reference sequence). The ends were cut back, 3 bases at V and 7 bases at J, with 13 bases in the middle. The CDR3 loop is CASSMEGDENIQYF. The DNA for the CDR3 is TGTGCCAGTAGTATGGAGGGCGATGAGAACATTCAGTACTTC.

The CDR3 DNA follows: TGTGCCAGCAGTACGCCCTCGGGGGGCGCTGAAGCTTTCTTT. It encodes CASSTPSGGAEAFF. This chain uses TRBV28 with TRBJ1-1; perhaps TRBD1 as D (6 bases). CDR3 length equals 14 residues. In germline, CDR1 is MDHEN, CDR2 SYDVKM. V was clipped by 5 bases and J by 6 bases, with 16 bases between them.

The rearrangement uses TRBV5-1 and TRBJ1-1; D uncertain. Germline V gives CDR1 SGHRS, CDR2 YFSETQ. CDR3 length: 13 amino acids. Trimming stripped 2 bases from V and 1 base from J, with 6 bases between. The CDR3 region has the DNA TGCGCCAGCAGCTTATTTTCGAACACTGAAGCTTTCTTT. Amino acids: CASSLFSNTEAFF.

This clone came up once. A much larger clonotype is one base distant, so this may be a read error. The identical CDR3 is also encoded by other nucleotide sequences in the sample. This chain links TRBV5-4 with TRBJ2-5; D is perhaps TRBD1 (6 bases). This CDR3 region has 15 residues. The V end was cut by 0 bases, the J end by 0 bases, with 9 bases between. The V gene's germline CDR1 is SGHNT and CDR2 YYREEE (reference sequence). CDR3 DNA: TGTGCCAGCAGCTTGGGTACAGGGTACCAAGAGACCCAGTACTTC. It is translated as CASSLGTGYQETQYF.

This chain connects TRBV7-9 to TRBJ2-7, with D perhaps being TRBD1 or TRBD2 (6 bases each). Germline V gene sequence: CDR1 SEHNR, CDR2 FQNEAQ (reference sequence). This CDR3 is built from 16 residues. The germline V and J ends were trimmed by 2 bases and 2 bases, with 16 bases remaining between them. This chain's CDR3 is CASSLRGGSLTYEQYF. CDR3 coding DNA: TGTGCCAGCAGCTTACGAGGGGGGTCCTTAACCTACGAGCAGTACTTC.

The genes are TRBV5-1 and TRBJ1-5; D call uncertain. Germline V gene lookup returns CDR1 SGHRS and CDR2 YFSETQ. V lost 1 base and J lost 6, with 8 bases in between. The CDR3 consists of 13 residues. The CDR3 DNA is TGCGCCAGCAGCTTGTCCCTCCGTCAGCCCCAGCATTTT. Translation: CASSLSLRQPQHF.

V usage is TRBV4-1 and J usage is TRBJ1-3, with unresolved D. Trimming removed 1 base at V and 4 bases at J, with 11 bases between. Germline V CDR1 and CDR2: MGHRA, YSYEKL. This CDR3 spans 15 amino acids. The chain's CDR3 is CASSQVSGIGNTIYF. Written as DNA, the CDR3 is TGCGCCAGCAGCCAAGTAAGCGGAATCGGAAACACCATATATTTT.

This clone was seen a few times. This chain joins TRBV2 and TRBJ1-5; D might be TRBD1 (5 bases). This CDR3 spans 14 amino acids. V shed 4 bases and J shed 5 bases, with 12 bases lying between them. Germline values: CDR1 SNHLY, CDR2 FYNNEI. The CDR3 loop reads CASSVMWGDQPQHF. In DNA form, the CDR3 reads TGTGCCAGCAGTGTTATGTGGGGGGATCAGCCCCAGCATTTT.

CDR3 region: CASRSGNWLSGANVLTF. DNA for the CDR3: TGTGCCAGCAGAAGCGGAAACTGGCTCTCTGGGGCCAACGTCCTGACTTTC. The chain recombines TRBV5-4 with TRBJ2-6; D is perhaps TRBD2 (5 bases). V lost 5 bases and J 0 bases, leaving 15 bases between the germline ends. This CDR3 has 17 amino acids. Germline V gene lookup returns CDR1 SGHNT and CDR2 YYREEE (reference sequence).

The chain carries TRBV5-1 and TRBJ2-2, with D unclear. The CDR3 runs to 17 residues. Trimming shortened V by 4 bases and J by 2 bases, and 18 bases separated the two germline ends. Germline V gives CDR1 SGHRS, CDR2 YFSETQ. CDR3 region: CASSRLYGTDNTGELFF. CDR3 nucleotide sequence: TGCGCCAGCAGCCGGCTGTACGGTACGGACAACACCGGGGAGCTGTTTTTT.

The chain joins TRBV6-5 to TRBJ1-4; the match to TRBD1 covers 9 bases. With V trimmed by 7 bases and J by 10 bases, 7 bases remained unmatched. The V gene's germline CDR1 is MNHEY and CDR2 SVGAGI. CDR3 length: 13 amino acids. CDR3 DNA: TGTGCCAGCAAAGGACAGGGGCAGGGAAAACTGTTTTTT. Protein product: CASKGQGQGKLFF.

The rearrangement links TRBV5-4 to TRBJ2-3; 10 bases map to TRBD2. There are 15 residues in the CDR3. The V gene end was trimmed by 3 bases and the J gene end by 5 bases; junction bases not matched to a gene: 6. CDR1 and CDR2 (germline): SGHNT, YYREEE (reference sequence). The CDR3 DNA reads as TGTGCCAGCAGCTCCCTAGCGGGAGCTCGAGATACGCAGTATTTT. Protein sequence: CASSSLAGARDTQYF.

DNA for the CDR3: TGCGCCAGCAGCTTGGACCCCCAGAGTCCCTACGAGCAGTACTTC. This encodes CASSLDPQSPYEQYF. V usage is TRBV5-1 and J usage is TRBJ2-7; D is unclear. Germline values: CDR1 SGHRS, CDR2 YFSETQ. The CDR3 is 15 residues long. V was trimmed by 0 bases and J by 2 bases, leaving 12 bases between them.